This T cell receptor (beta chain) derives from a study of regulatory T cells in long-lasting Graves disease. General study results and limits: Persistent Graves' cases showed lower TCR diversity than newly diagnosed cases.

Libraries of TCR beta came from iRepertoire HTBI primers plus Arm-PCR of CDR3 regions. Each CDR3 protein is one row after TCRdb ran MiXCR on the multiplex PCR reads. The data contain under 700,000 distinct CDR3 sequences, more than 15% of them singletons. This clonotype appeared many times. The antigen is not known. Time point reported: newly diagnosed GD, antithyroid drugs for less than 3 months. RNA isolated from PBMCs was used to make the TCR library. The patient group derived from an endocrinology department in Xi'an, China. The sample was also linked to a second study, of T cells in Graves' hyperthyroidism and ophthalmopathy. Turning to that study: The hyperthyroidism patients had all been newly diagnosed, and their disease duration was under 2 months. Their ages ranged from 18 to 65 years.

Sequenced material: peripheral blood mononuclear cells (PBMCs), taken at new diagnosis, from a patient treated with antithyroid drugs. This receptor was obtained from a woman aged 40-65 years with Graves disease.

CDR3 coding DNA: TGTGCCAGCAGCAACGGGAGGAACACTGAAGCTTTCTTT. Amino acid sequence: CASSNGRNTEAFF. This chain uses TRBV6-1 with TRBJ1-1; D uncertain. Germline-derived CDR1 and CDR2 are MNHNS and SASEGT. The CDR3 is 13 amino acids. Trimming removed 6 bases at V and 1 base at J, with 9 bases between.